The clone carrying this TCR beta chain was recorded a few times. The antigen is not known. Researchers attached unique molecular identifiers to individual cDNA molecules. TCRdb itself ran the 5' RACE reads through MiXCR, one entry per CDR3 protein. The sample yields over 30,000 distinct CDR3 sequences, under 4.5% seen once. The sample belongs to a study of early T cells in non-severe SARS-CoV-2 infection. Study-wide background: The sequenced material was bulk RNA from unsorted whole blood, and its chains were unpaired. Notes on the study in general: Reliance on VDJdb matching favored anti-spike CD8 responses; private and CD4 specificities were missed.

Between the trimmed V and J ends, which lost 3 bases and 0 bases, there was a span of 9 bases. Germline CDR1 reads SEHNR; CDR2 reads FQNEAQ (reference sequence). CDR3 length: 15 residues. This TCR came from an adult who was a healthcare worker with PCR-confirmed SARS-CoV-2 infection or an uninfected control (not recorded which). J is TRBJ2-4 and V is TRBV7-9; D is uncertain. The sample comprised whole blood. CDR3: CASSFIHGAKNIQYF. The CDR3 DNA is TGTGCCAGCAGCTTTATTCACGGAGCCAAAAACATTCAGTACTTC.